This T cell receptor beta chain was recorded in a study of response to subunit inactivated influenza vaccine. Study conclusions and caveats: Only a handful of new T cells, the authors suggested, are recruited with each seasonal influenza vaccination.

This clonotype was found many times. Its antigen remains unidentified. This CDR3 has 13 amino acids. CDR1 and CDR2 (germline): SQVTM, ANQGSEA. V trimming: 7 bases; J trimming: 0 bases; junction bases outside the gene matches: 5. TCRdb re-called the RT-PCR reads with MiXCR, one entry per CDR3 protein. The sample yields 800,000 to 1,000,000 distinct CDR3 sequences, about 20% seen once. The starting material was PBMCs from blood, obtained 4 to 6 days after vaccination. The receptor's source is a man aged 45-65 years who received an inactivated influenza vaccine. V and J are TRBV29-1 and TRBJ1-1, with 7 bases that match TRBD1. This CDR3 reads CSGDSGMNTEAFF. The CDR3 DNA sequence: TGCAGCGGGGACAGCGGTATGAACACTGAAGCTTTCTTT.